The 11 T cell receptor beta chains below come from one sample, sequenced in a study of identical twins. TCRdb re-called the 5' RACE reads with MiXCR, one entry per CDR3 protein. The table has around 240,000 distinct CDR3 sequences, around 6.6% seen once. Another study also made use of these data, one on yellow fever vaccine responses in identical twins.

What was sequenced was memory (CD45RO+) T cells sorted from blood. The receptors derive from a woman aged 18 to 35 in good health.

The sample holds a few counts of this clonotype. The chain combines TRBV19 with TRBJ2-1; tentatively, D is TRBD2 (6 bases). The germline CDR1 and CDR2 sequences are LNHDA and SQIVND (reference sequence). The CDR3 runs to 17 residues. The V and J ends lost 0 bases and 3 bases respectively, with 15 bases between them. In DNA, the CDR3 is TGTGCCAGTAGTATAGATCCGTGGGGGGAGTACTACAATGAGCAGTTCTTC. This translates into CASSIDPWGEYYNEQFF.

V and J are TRBV7-2 and TRBJ2-7; D gene ambiguous. Trimming shortened V by 3 bases and J by 0 bases, and 9 bases separated the two germline ends. This CDR3 is built from 14 residues. Per the germline V gene, CDR1 is SGHTA and CDR2 is FQGNSA. CDR3 residues: CASSLGGISYEQYV. The CDR3 DNA is TGTGCCAGCAGCTTGGGTGGAATCTCCTACGAGCAGTACGTC.

This clonotype was counted between two and nine times. The rearrangement links TRBV5-1 to TRBJ2-5; TRBD2 agrees at 12 bases. The J segment lost 5 bases and the V segment lost 3 bases, leaving 5 bases of the junction unmatched. The length of the CDR3 is 15 residues. Germline CDR1 reads SGHRS; CDR2 reads YFSETQ. The CDR3 spells CASSSGLAGTETQYF. The DNA for the CDR3 is TGCGCCAGCAGCTCTGGACTAGCGGGGACGGAGACCCAGTACTTC.

This clonotype was detected ten times or more. The rearrangement uses TRBV10-3 and TRBJ2-5, with 14 nucleotides matching TRBD2. Germline V CDR1 and CDR2: ENHRY, SYGVKD. The length of the CDR3 is 16 residues. The J segment lost 2 bases and the V segment lost 10 bases, leaving 9 bases of the junction unmatched. CDR3 loop: CATAGLAGEIQETQYF. CDR3 sequence (DNA): TGTGCCACGGCGGGACTAGCGGGAGAGATACAAGAGACCCAGTACTTC.

This clonotype was seen many times. The chain has TRBV18 and TRBJ2-1, with D tentatively TRBD1 (6 bases). Deletions cut 2 bases from V and 15 bases from J, with 14 bases between. There are 12 residues in the CDR3. The germline CDR1 and CDR2 sequences are KGHSH and LQKENI. The CDR3 nucleotides are TGTGCCAGCTCACCAAGGGGGAACGTTGGGTTCTTC. Residues: CASSPRGNVGFF.

At least ten counts were recorded for this clonotype. This chain links TRBV29-1 with TRBJ2-7, with 8 bases matching TRBD2. The V and J ends lost 5 bases and 2 bases, in that order; junction bases with no gene match: 5. The germline gives CDR1 SQVTM, CDR2 ANQGSEA. The CDR3 sequence is 13 residues long. CDR3 amino acids: CSVHSGIAYEQYF. The CDR3 bases are TGCAGCGTTCATAGCGGGATTGCCTACGAGCAGTACTTC.

This clonotype was seen at least ten times. This chain connects TRBV2 to TRBJ2-3; D perhaps matches TRBD2 (6 bases). The CDR3 has 15 residues. The V and J ends lost 6 bases and 0 bases respectively, with 13 bases between them. CDR1 is SNHLY, CDR2 FYNNEI, per germline. The CDR3 region is CASSRGSPSTDTQYF. CDR3 sequence (DNA): TGTGCCAGCAGCCGGGGGTCTCCTAGCACAGATACGCAGTATTTT.

This clonotype was detected ten times or more. V and J are TRBV29-1 and TRBJ1-2; 9 bases map to TRBD1. CDR1 and CDR2 (germline): SQVTM, ANQGSEA. V dropped 6 bases and J dropped 8; count of bases not matched to a gene: 13. This CDR3 is 14 amino acids long. CDR3 sequence: CSVAPGQGPWGYTF. CDR3 in DNA: TGCAGCGTCGCCCCTGGACAGGGGCCGTGGGGCTACACCTTC.

CDR3 amino acids: CASSYRSQRNTEAFF. CDR3 coding DNA: TGTGCCAGCAGTTACAGGTCGCAGCGGAACACTGAAGCTTTCTTT. This chain uses TRBV6-2 or TRBV6-3 with TRBJ1-1; D is undetermined. The CDR3 sequence is 15 residues long. Looked up from germline, CDR1 is MNHEY and CDR2 is SVGEGT. The V end lost 2 bases, the J end lost 1 base, and 11 bases lay between the germline ends.

About this clonotype itself: This may be a read error, as it is one base from a much larger clone. The V gene is TRBV3-1, the J gene TRBJ2-3; 9 bases align to TRBD2. Germline V gene sequence: CDR1 LGHDT, CDR2 YNNKEL (reference sequence). The CDR3 length is 17 residues. This CDR3 reads CASSKDLIAGVTDTQYF. DNA for the CDR3: TGTGCCAGCAGCAAAGATCTGATAGCGGGGGTCACAGATACGCAGTATTTT.

This clonotype was counted only a few times. V and J are TRBV7-6 and TRBJ2-2; 7 bases match TRBD1. Trimming took 5 bases from V and 2 from J; bases not matched to a gene: 17. Germline lookup yields CDR1 SGHVS and CDR2 FNYEAQ. This CDR3 is 19 amino acids long. The DNA for the CDR3 is TGTGCCAGCAGCCACCGCTCGGGACAGCCGGAGTACAACACCGGGGAGCTGTTTTTT. It is translated as CASSHRSGQPEYNTGELFF. Combining the CDR3 with reference TRBV7-6 and TRBJ2-2 gives the whole variable domain GAGVSQSPRYKVTKRGQDVALRCDPISGHVSLYWYRQALGQGPEFLTYFNYEAQQDKSGLPNDRFSAERPEGSISTLTIQRTEQRDSAMYRCASSHRSGQPEYNTGELFFGEGSRLTVL.